The subject of this entry is one T cell receptor beta chain. These data belong to a study of sequential checkpoint blockade in melanoma. Background on the study: Randomization was 1:1 between first-line nivolumab→ipilimumab and ipilimumab→nivolumab.

The repertoire was sequenced with immunoSEQ multiplex PCR; TCRdb's copy has only in-frame clones and lacks some. This table has approximately 11,000 clones, 70% to 80% appearing once. Indicated treatment: randomized to nivolumab then ipilimumab (arm A) or the reverse (arm B). Patients had received no earlier DNA-damaging chemotherapy. The CDR3 length is 17 residues. Germline CDR1 reads SGHVS; CDR2 reads FNYEAQ. V lost 2 bases to trimming and J lost 8 bases; unmatched junction nucleotides: 11. The sequence was obtained from a human donor with melanoma. The chain employs TRBV7-6 and TRBJ2-2, with 10 bases aligning to TRBD2. The specimen was CD8+ T cells sorted from blood (inferred from file names), collected from a patient given nivolumab and ipilimumab in sequence. The CDR3 nucleotides are TGTGCCAGCAGCTTATCCCGGGCTAGCGGGAGTTATGGGGAGCTGTTTTTT. Translation gives CASSLSRASGSYGELFF.